The rows below give T cell receptor beta chains drawn from one sample of a study of blood T cells in healthy people across ages. Via MiXCR, TCRdb re-called the 5' RACE reads, giving one row per CDR3 protein. The sample has about 670,000 distinct CDR3 sequences; roughly two fifths are singletons. Source material: blood. These receptors all come from a man older than 75 in good health. CDR3s include the opening cysteine and the closing phenylalanine or tryptophan. A D gene is named only where the DNA matches it firmly. Size values are once, few and many counts, or a class for expanded clones, and some rows have none.

few,-,TRBJ2-1,TRBV5-1,CASSAFGASRGNEQFF,TGCGCCAGCAGCGCCTTTGGAGCCTCTAGGGGCAATGAGCAGTTCTTC
few,-,TRBJ1-6,TRBV6-5,CASRPQALNTGSPLHF,TGTGCCAGCAGGCCACAAGCCCTCAACACTGGTTCACCCCTCCACTTT
-,TRBD1,TRBJ1-6,TRBV6-2/TRBV6-3,CASLDRDRVLVDSPLHF,TGTGCCAGCCTGGACCGGGACAGGGTCCTAGTTGATTCACCCCTCCACTTT
few,TRBD1,TRBJ2-6,TRBV4-3,CASSQGRGYRGSGANVLTF,TGCGCCAGCAGCCAAGGCCGCGGTTACAGGGGCTCTGGGGCCAACGTCCTGACTTTC
few,-,TRBJ2-3,TRBV2,CASTGTSTDTQYF,TGTGCCAGCACCGGGACTAGCACAGATACGCAGTATTTT
-,-,TRBJ2-1,TRBV7-3,CASSLGRNNEQFF,TGTGCCAGCAGCTTAGGGCGGAACAATGAGCAGTTCTTC
-,TRBD2,TRBJ2-7,TRBV20-1,CSASYSGNFYEQYF,TGCAGTGCTTCCTATAGCGGGAATTTCTACGAGCAGTACTTC
-,TRBD1,TRBJ2-7,TRBV11-3,CASSLGGDRGGGEQYF,TGTGCCAGCAGCTTAGGAGGGGACAGGGGAGGAGGAGAGCAGTACTTC
-,TRBD1,TRBJ2-5,TRBV9,CASSVRDRVLYQETQYF,TGTGCCAGCAGCGTTAGAGACAGGGTGCTCTACCAAGAGACCCAGTACTTC
-,-,TRBJ2-4,TRBV20-1,CSASGRGHKNIQYF,TGCAGTGCGTCGGGACGGGGGCACAAAAACATTCAGTACTTC
-,-,TRBJ2-5,TRBV7-2,CASSLGGMETQYF,TGTGCCAGCAGCTTAGGGGGAATGGAGACCCAGTACTTC
few,-,TRBJ2-5,TRBV4-3,CASSQAYTSGETQYF,TGCGCCAGCAGCCAAGCATACACCTCCGGAGAGACCCAGTACTTC
few,TRBD2,TRBJ2-5,TRBV7-6,CASSRSSGSLQETQYF,TGTGCCAGCAGCCGATCGAGCGGGAGTCTTCAAGAGACCCAGTACTTC
-,-,TRBJ2-5,TRBV18,CASSPVRQETQYF,TGTGCCAGCTCCCCGGTGCGTCAAGAGACCCAGTACTTC
-,-,TRBJ2-4,TRBV27,CASSFGNIQYF,TGTGCCAGCAGTTTTGGTAACATTCAGTACTTC
once,-,TRBJ2-7,TRBV4-2,CASSQEDRRNEQYF,TGTGCCAGCAGCCAAGAAGACCGTCGGAATGAGCAGTACTTC
-,-,TRBJ2-1,TRBV4-3,CASSQNSGAYNEQFF,TGCGCCAGCAGCCAGAATTCGGGAGCCTACAATGAGCAGTTCTTC
once,-,TRBJ2-3,TRBV19,CASSISGPDTDTQYF,TGTGCCAGTAGTATAAGTGGCCCGGACACAGATACGCAGTATTTT
-,TRBD1,TRBJ2-3,TRBV6-1,CASSATGSSSDTQYF,TGTGCCAGCAGCGCGACAGGGAGCAGTTCAGATACGCAGTATTTT
-,TRBD2,TRBJ2-5,TRBV28,CASALPRRGGGKETQYF,TGTGCCAGCGCCCTCCCCCGCCGGGGGGGCGGAAAAGAGACCCAGTACTTC
few,-,TRBJ2-3,TRBV11-2,CASSLRRLIGRTDTQYF,TGTGCCAGCAGCTTAAGAAGGCTCATCGGGCGCACAGATACGCAGTATTTT
-,TRBD2,TRBJ2-7,TRBV5-1,CASSLSSGSSEQYF,TGCGCCAGCAGCTTGTCCAGCGGGAGCAGCGAGCAGTACTTC
many,-,TRBJ2-3,TRBV4-3,CASSQFLSDSDTQYF,TGCGCCAGCAGCCAGTTTTTGTCCGATTCAGATACGCAGTATTTT
many,TRBD1,TRBJ1-1,TRBV29-1,CSVNGQGTLNTEAFF,TGCAGCGTTAACGGACAGGGGACCCTGAACACTGAAGCTTTCTTT
few,-,TRBJ2-1,TRBV11-2,CASSLDRERNEQFF,TGTGCCAGCAGCTTAGATCGGGAGAGAAATGAGCAGTTCTTC
few,TRBD2,TRBJ2-7,TRBV4-3,CASSQEAGGAYNEQYF,TGCGCCAGCAGCCAAGAAGCGGGAGGGGCCTACAATGAGCAGTACTTC
few,TRBD2,TRBJ2-5,TRBV5-1,CASSSGWTSGVQETQYF,TGCGCCAGCAGCTCCGGGTGGACTAGCGGGGTCCAAGAGACCCAGTACTTC
-,TRBD2,TRBJ2-7,TRBV28,CASSSRPGTSGSAYEQYF,TGTGCCAGCAGCTCCCGCCCTGGGACTAGCGGTAGCGCTTACGAGCAGTACTTC
few,TRBD2,TRBJ2-1,TRBV12-3/TRBV12-4,CASSPETSRNYNEQFF,TGTGCCAGCAGTCCCGAGACTAGCAGGAACTACAATGAGCAGTTCTTC
-,TRBD2,TRBJ2-2,TRBV5-1,CASSPLADTGELFF,TGCGCCAGCAGCCCCCTAGCGGACACCGGGGAGCTGTTTTTT
-,TRBD2,TRBJ2-5,TRBV5-1,CASSLAQDSGRAPYF,TGCGCCAGCAGCTTGGCTCAAGATAGCGGGAGGGCCCCGTACTTC
-,-,TRBJ2-5,TRBV24-1,CATSDPWAAQETQYF,TGTGCCACCAGTGATCCCTGGGCAGCCCAAGAGACCCAGTACTTC
-,-,TRBJ1-1,TRBV6-2/TRBV6-3,CASSSGGGGKTEAFF,TGTGCCAGCAGTTCAGGAGGTGGGGGAAAGACTGAAGCTTTCTTT
-,TRBD1,TRBJ2-7,TRBV6-5,CASSNPGQSSYEQYF,TGTGCCAGCAGTAACCCGGGACAGAGCTCCTACGAGCAGTACTTC
-,-,TRBJ2-3,TRBV4-2,CASSQNSHASDTQYF,TGTGCCAGCAGCCAAAACTCCCACGCCTCAGATACGCAGTATTTT
-,-,TRBJ2-7,TRBV15,CATSPGGSVSYEQYF,TGTGCCACCAGCCCTGGGGGTAGTGTTTCCTACGAGCAGTACTTC
few,TRBD2,TRBJ2-7,TRBV20-1,CSARDYLAGDGSYEQYF,TGCAGTGCTAGAGATTACTTAGCGGGGGATGGGTCCTACGAGCAGTACTTC
-,TRBD1,TRBJ2-5,TRBV30,CASGQGGQETQYF,TGTGCCTCCGGACAGGGAGGTCAAGAGACCCAGTACTTC
-,TRBD1,TRBJ2-7,TRBV7-2,CACSLRQGTSYEQYF,TGTGCCTGCAGCCTTCGACAGGGGACTTCCTACGAGCAGTACTTC
-,-,TRBJ2-5,TRBV15,CATSLYGLQGTQYF,TGTGCCACCAGCCTATATGGCCTCCAAGGGACCCAGTACTTC
few,-,TRBJ2-7,TRBV20-1,CSARVPSTSTEQYF,TGCAGTGCTAGAGTCCCCAGCACCTCCACCGAGCAGTACTTC
many,-,TRBJ2-1,TRBV27,CASSTYNEQFF,TGTGCCAGCAGTACCTACAATGAGCAGTTCTTC
once,TRBD2,TRBJ2-1,TRBV28,CASSPSSSGRLYEQFF,TGTGCCAGCAGCCCCTCCTCTAGCGGGAGGTTGTATGAGCAGTTCTTC
few,-,TRBJ2-5,TRBV5-1,CASSIKGQRGATQYF,TGCGCCAGCAGTATCAAAGGACAACGGGGTGCGACCCAGTACTTC
-,-,TRBJ1-1,TRBV4-3,CASSQVSSRQEAFF,TGCGCCAGCAGCCAAGTGTCGTCAAGACAAGAAGCTTTCTTT
once,-,TRBJ2-2,TRBV7-2,CASSLAVRPGTGELFF,TGTGCCAGCAGCTTAGCGGTTCGACCCGGGACCGGGGAGCTGTTTTTT
-,TRBD2,TRBJ2-3,TRBV28,CASSSPGSGGARDTQYF,TGTGCCAGCAGTTCCCCGGGTAGCGGGGGGGCCCGGGATACGCAGTATTTT
-,-,TRBJ2-7,TRBV20-1,CSARADSYNEQYF,TGCAGTGCTAGAGCGGATTCCTACAATGAGCAGTACTTC
-,-,TRBJ2-2,TRBV7-2,CASSSGLRVGTGELFF,TGTGCCAGCAGCTCGGGACTCCGGGTGGGCACCGGGGAGCTGTTTTTT
-,-,TRBJ1-4,TRBV28,CASSFSGRVNEKLFF,TGTGCCAGCAGTTTCAGTGGCAGGGTTAATGAAAAACTGTTTTTT
few,TRBD2,TRBJ2-7,TRBV7-2,CASSLQRTSGSLYEQYF,TGTGCCAGCAGCTTGCAACGGACTAGCGGGAGTCTCTACGAGCAGTACTTC
-,TRBD2,TRBJ2-1,TRBV3-1,CASSQGRLVSGGAHNEQFF,TGTGCCAGCAGCCAAGGCCGTTTGGTAAGCGGGGGGGCCCACAATGAGCAGTTCTTC
many,-,TRBJ2-2,TRBV7-9,CASSTTGELFF,TGTGCCAGCAGCACCACCGGGGAGCTGTTTTTT